The subject of this entry is one T cell receptor beta chain. Its antigen is currently not known. The data stem from a study of diagnostic markers for celiac disease (dated by TCRdb to the early 2020s). The run used an Illumina MiSeq. TCRdb reprocessed the reads, so every CDR3 protein sequence counts as one entry and DNA is not shown. This sample's table lists roughly 5,700 distinct CDR3 sequences. Clones ranked in the top ten supply almost 6% of the sample. CDR1 and CDR2 are read off the germline V gene (reference sequence) as DFQATT and SNEGSKA. The CDR3 starts with the cysteine, ends with the phenylalanine, and has 14 residues. No DNA sequence was recorded.

The chain was built from TRBV20-1 and TRBJ1-5. The sample comprised either unsorted cells or a sorted T cell fraction (not recorded which). The clonotype originates from a human donor. This table probably holds off-target reads from a library built for another chain. CDR3 region: CSARSRVGNQPQHF.